This T cell receptor (beta chain) was documented in a study of CXCR4 blockade with PD-1 therapy in pancreatic cancer. Overall study findings and caveats: Only TCRbeta chains were sequenced here. Frequent tumor clones were encoded by many distinct rearrangements, suggesting shared antigens. Tumor clonality averaged around 0.14 versus 0.05 in healthy blood, not predicting survival.

V lost 4 bases and J lost 7, with 17 bases in between. Germline CDR1 MNHGY, CDR2 SAAAGT. The CDR3 is made up of 15 amino acids. No neoadjuvant therapy was given before resection to the patients supplying these archived tumor blocks. The table came from immunoSEQ multiplex PCR; TCRdb's copy has only in-frame clones and leaves some out. The sample yields more than 2,500 clones, more than 30% seen once. Worth noting for this clone: Its specificity is not known.

The sample was tumor tissue. The chain carries TRBV6-8 and TRBJ2-1, with D perhaps TRBD1 (6 bases). This receptor was taken from a human donor with pancreatic ductal adenocarcinoma. Here the CDR3 DNA reads TGTGCCAGCAGTTCCTTCGCTGGGGGCTGGAATGAGCAGTTCTTC. Protein: CASSSFAGGWNEQFF.